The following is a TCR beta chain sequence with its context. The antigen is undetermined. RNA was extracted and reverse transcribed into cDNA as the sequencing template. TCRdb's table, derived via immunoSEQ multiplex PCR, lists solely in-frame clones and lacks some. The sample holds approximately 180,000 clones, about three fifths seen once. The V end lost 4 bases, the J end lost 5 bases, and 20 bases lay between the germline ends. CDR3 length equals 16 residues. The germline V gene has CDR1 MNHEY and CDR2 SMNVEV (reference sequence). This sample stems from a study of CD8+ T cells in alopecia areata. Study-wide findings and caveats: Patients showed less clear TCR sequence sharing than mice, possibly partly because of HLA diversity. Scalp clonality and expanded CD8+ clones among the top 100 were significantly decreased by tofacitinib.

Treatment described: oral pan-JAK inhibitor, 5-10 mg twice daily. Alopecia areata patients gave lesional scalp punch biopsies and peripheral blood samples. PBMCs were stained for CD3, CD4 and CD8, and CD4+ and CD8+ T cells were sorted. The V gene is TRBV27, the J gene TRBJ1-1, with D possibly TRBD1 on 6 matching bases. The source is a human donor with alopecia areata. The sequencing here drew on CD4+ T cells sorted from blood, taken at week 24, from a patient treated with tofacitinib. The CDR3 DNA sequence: TGTGCCAGCAGTTCCAAAACCGGGGGCGCAAGGACTGAAGCTTTCTTT. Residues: CASSSKTGGARTEAFF.